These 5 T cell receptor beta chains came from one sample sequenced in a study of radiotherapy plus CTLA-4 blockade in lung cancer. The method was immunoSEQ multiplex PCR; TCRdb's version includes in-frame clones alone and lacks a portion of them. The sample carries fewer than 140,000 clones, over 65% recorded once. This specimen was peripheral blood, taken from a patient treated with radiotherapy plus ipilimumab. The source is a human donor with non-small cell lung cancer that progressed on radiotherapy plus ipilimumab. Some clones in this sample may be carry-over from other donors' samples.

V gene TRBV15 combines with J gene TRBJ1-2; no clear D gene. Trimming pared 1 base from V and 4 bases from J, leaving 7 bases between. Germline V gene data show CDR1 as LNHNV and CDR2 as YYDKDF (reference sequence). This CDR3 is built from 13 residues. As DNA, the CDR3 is TGTGCCACCAGCAGAGGCGGTGGCTATGGCTACACCTTC. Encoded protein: CATSRGGGYGYTF.

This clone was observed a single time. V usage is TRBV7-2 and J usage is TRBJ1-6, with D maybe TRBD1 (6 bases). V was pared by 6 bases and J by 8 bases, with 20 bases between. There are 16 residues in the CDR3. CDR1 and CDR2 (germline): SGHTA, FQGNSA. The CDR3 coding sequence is TGTGCCAGCAGAGCCCTCGGGGGGGCGAGGGATTCACCCCTCCACTTT. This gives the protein CASRALGGARDSPLHF.

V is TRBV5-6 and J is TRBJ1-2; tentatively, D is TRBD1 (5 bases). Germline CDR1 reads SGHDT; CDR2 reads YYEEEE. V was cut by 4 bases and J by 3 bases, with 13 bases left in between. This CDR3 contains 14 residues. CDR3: CASSHPGSHYGYTF. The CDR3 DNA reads TGTGCCAGCAGCCACCCAGGGTCGCACTATGGCTACACCTTC.

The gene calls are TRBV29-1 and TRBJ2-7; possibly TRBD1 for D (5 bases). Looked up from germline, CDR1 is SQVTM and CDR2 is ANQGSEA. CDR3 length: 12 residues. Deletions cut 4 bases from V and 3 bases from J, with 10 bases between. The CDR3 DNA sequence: TGCAGCGTTGTAGGGCAGGGCTACGAGCAGTACTTC. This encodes CSVVGQGYEQYF.

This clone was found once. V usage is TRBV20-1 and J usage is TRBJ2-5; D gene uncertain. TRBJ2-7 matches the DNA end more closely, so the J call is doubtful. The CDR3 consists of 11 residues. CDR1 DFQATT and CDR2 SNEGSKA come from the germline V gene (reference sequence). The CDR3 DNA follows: TGCAGTGCTAGTGGGTCCTACGAGCAGTACTTC. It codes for CSASGSYEQYF.